This T cell receptor beta chain was sequenced during a study of T cells in localized non-small cell lung cancer. Study conclusions and caveats: In uninvolved adjacent lung, T cell clonality reached its highest value, exceeding tumor. Longer survival (overall) was linked to higher T cell density in blood.

The ends were cut back, 5 bases at V and 5 bases at J, with 10 bases in the middle. Germline values: CDR1 GTSNPN, CDR2 SVGIG (reference sequence). This CDR3 has 11 amino acids. A remark on this clone: Its antigen remains unidentified.

This table comes from immunoSEQ multiplex PCR, and its TCRdb copy is limited to in-frame clones, with some not included. Among about 11,000 clones listed, roughly nine tenths were seen once. The clonotype was recovered from a male donor older than 55 with stage III lung adenocarcinoma. The sequencing used peripheral blood, collected before any cancer treatment. This chain joins TRBV30 and TRBJ2-7; D perhaps matches TRBD1 (6 bases). The CDR3 spells CAWSRGHEQYF. The CDR3, as DNA: TGTGCCTGGTCCAGGGGCCACGAGCAGTACTTC.